This T cell receptor beta chain was captured in a study of blood T cell repertoires in COVID-19. Participant ages covered about 18 to 95 years across 20 to 30 US areas. Recovery meant two consecutive negative NP/OP PCR tests, professional clearance, or resolved symptoms. Libraries were prepared by immunoSEQ multiplex PCR; TCRdb keeps only in-frame clonotypes and omits some of them. Seen here are fewer than 400,000 clones, around 86% observed once, and the top ten hold roughly 5.2%. In germline, CDR1 is LGHNA, CDR2 YNFKEQ. With 0 bases removed from V and 12 bases from J, the gap between germline ends came to 15 bases. CDR3 length equals 13 residues.

This chain uses TRBV4-2 with TRBJ2-7; tentative D call: TRBD2 (6 bases). This sequence was found in a man in his 60s who had recovered from COVID-19. The sequencing input was PBMCs or T cells enriched from blood (not recorded which). The CDR3 nucleotides are TGTGCCAGCAGCCAAGAGACGCGGGGATGGCGGTACTTC. Translation gives CASSQETRGWRYF.